The rows below give T cell receptor beta chains drawn from one sample of a study of metastatic and nonmetastatic thyroid tumors. Using MiXCR, TCRdb reanalyzed the PCR reads. This table has around 14,000 clones, about a quarter appearing once. Source material: tumor tissue. All receptors derive from a female donor with papillary thyroid cancer or a benign thyroid nodule (not recorded which). Some clones in this sample may be carry-over from other donors' samples. The CDR3 runs from the conserved cysteine through the conserved F or W. Fields, in order: D gene, V gene, J gene, clone size, CDR3 protein, CDR3 DNA. The D gene is left open where the match is weak. Clone size is shown for a subset of rows, as once, few, many or a class of expanded clone.

NA	TRBV14	TRBJ1-5	NA	CASSQEKGNQPQHF	TGTGCCAGCAGCCAAGAGAAGGGGAATCAGCCCCAGCATTTT
TRBD2	TRBV7-6	TRBJ2-2	few	CASSLIVEGGGGSSTGELFF	TGTGCCAGCAGCTTAATCGTCGAGGGCGGTGGCGGGAGTAGCACCGGGGAGCTGTTTTTT
NA	TRBV20-1	TRBJ2-7	many	CSARDLQSGGTSYEQYF	TGCAGTGCTAGAGATCTACAGTCGGGCGGGACCTCCTACGAGCAGTACTTC
NA	TRBV12-3/TRBV12-4	TRBJ2-7	medium-sized	CASSFGPKAYEQYF	TGTGCCAGCAGTTTTGGGCCCAAAGCCTACGAGCAGTACTTC
TRBD1	TRBV5-1	TRBJ2-3	many	CASSSGQADTDTQYF	TGCGCCAGCAGCTCAGGACAGGCGGACACAGATACGCAGTATTTT
NA	TRBV5-4	TRBJ1-1	many	CASSLDSQGLNTEAFF	TGTGCCAGCAGCTTGGACAGCCAAGGGTTGAACACTGAAGCTTTCTTT
TRBD2	TRBV6-6	TRBJ2-1	many	CASSYSLAGGKGSYNEQFF	TGTGCCAGCAGTTACTCACTAGCGGGAGGGAAGGGCTCCTACAATGAGCAGTTCTTC
TRBD1	TRBV12-3/TRBV12-4	TRBJ2-1	many	CASTPGTGSGEQFF	TGTGCCAGCACCCCCGGGACAGGGTCGGGTGAGCAGTTCTTC
NA	TRBV2	TRBJ2-7	few	CASTWRPLYEQYF	TGTGCTAGCACCTGGAGACCGTTATACGAGCAATACTTC
NA	TRBV3-1	TRBJ1-2	NA	CASSRGGTGYTF	TGTGCCAGCAGCCGCGGCGGTACGGGCTACACCTTC
NA	TRBV6-5	TRBJ2-3	few	CASSYVLGGIDTQYF	TGTGCCAGCAGTTACGTTCTGGGTGGAATAGATACGCAGTATTTT
NA	TRBV28	TRBJ2-3	few	CASGLTLGQIVATDTQYF	TGTGCCAGCGGATTGACCCTCGGACAGATAGTAGCTACAGATACGCAGTATTTT
TRBD2	TRBV27	TRBJ2-5	medium-sized	CASKGGLAGETQYF	TGTGCCAGCAAGGGGGGACTAGCGGGCGAGACCCAGTACTTC
NA	TRBV5-1	TRBJ2-2	NA	CASSLGPRGDTGELFF	TGCGCCAGCAGCTTGGGTCCGAGGGGGGACACCGGGGAGCTGTTTTTT
TRBD2	TRBV6-1	TRBJ2-7	few	CASSEGWEGLARHYF	TGTGCCAGCAGTGAAGGATGGGAGGGCCTGGCTAGGCATTACTTC
TRBD2	TRBV7-8	TRBJ2-1	NA	CASSGLAVNEQFF	TGTGCCAGCAGCGGACTAGCGGTTAATGAGCAGTTCTTC
NA	TRBV28	TRBJ2-7	few	CASSSSGWPSYEQYF	TGTGCCAGCAGTTCCTCTGGGTGGCCCTCCTACGAGCAGTACTTC
NA	TRBV2	TRBJ2-1	NA	CASRGLGSSYNEQFF	TGTGCCAGTAGAGGGCTAGGGAGCTCCTACAATGAGCAGTTCTTC
NA	TRBV7-3	TRBJ2-2	medium-sized	CASSLSQEGAGELFF	TGTGCCAGCAGCTTAAGTCAAGAGGGGGCCGGGGAGCTGTTTTTT
TRBD2	TRBV18	TRBJ2-1	NA	CASSKHLAGGYNEQFF	TGTGCCAGCTCAAAACACCTAGCGGGCGGATACAATGAGCAGTTCTTC
NA	TRBV2	TRBJ1-5	medium-sized	CASSPANQPQHF	TGTGCCAGCAGCCCAGCTAATCAGCCCCAGCATTTT
NA	TRBV4-1	TRBJ1-3	NA	CASSQVAGPGNTIYF	TGCGCCAGCAGCCAAGTGGCAGGGCCTGGAAACACCATATATTTT
NA	TRBV2	TRBJ2-7	many	CASSEGGFASYEQYF	TGTGCCAGCAGTGAAGGAGGTTTCGCCTCCTACGAGCAGTACTTC
NA	TRBV20-1	TRBJ1-1	many	CSAKGLMNTEAFF	TGCAGTGCTAAGGGACTGATGAACACTGAAGCTTTCTTT
NA	TRBV28	TRBJ2-3	few	CASSSMDYSSTDTQYF	TGTGCCAGCAGTTCAATGGACTATTCTAGCACAGATACGCAGTATTTT
NA	TRBV6-1	TRBJ2-3	few	CASSGLSPISTDTQYF	TGTGCCAGCAGCGGACTGTCCCCGATTAGCACAGATACGCAGTATTTT